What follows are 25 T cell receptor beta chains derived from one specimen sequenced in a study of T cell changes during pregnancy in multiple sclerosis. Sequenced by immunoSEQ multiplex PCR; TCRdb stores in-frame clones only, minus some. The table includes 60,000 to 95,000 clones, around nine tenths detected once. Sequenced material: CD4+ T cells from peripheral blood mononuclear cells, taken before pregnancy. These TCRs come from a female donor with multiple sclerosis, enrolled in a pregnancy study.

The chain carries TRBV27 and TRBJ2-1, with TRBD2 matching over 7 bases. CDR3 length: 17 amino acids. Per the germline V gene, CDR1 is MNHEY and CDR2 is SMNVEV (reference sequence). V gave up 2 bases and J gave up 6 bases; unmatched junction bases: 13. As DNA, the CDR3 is TGTGCCAGCAGTTTAAGTCTAGCGGCCCCCTGGGGCAATGAGCAGTTCTTC. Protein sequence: CASSLSLAAPWGNEQFF.

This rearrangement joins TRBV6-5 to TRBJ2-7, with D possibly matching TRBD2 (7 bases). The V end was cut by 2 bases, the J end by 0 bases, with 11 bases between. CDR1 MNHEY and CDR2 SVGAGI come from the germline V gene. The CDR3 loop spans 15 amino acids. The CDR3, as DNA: TGTGCCAGCAGTTACGAGGGAGGGGGCTCCTACGAGCAGTACTTC. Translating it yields CASSYEGGGSYEQYF.

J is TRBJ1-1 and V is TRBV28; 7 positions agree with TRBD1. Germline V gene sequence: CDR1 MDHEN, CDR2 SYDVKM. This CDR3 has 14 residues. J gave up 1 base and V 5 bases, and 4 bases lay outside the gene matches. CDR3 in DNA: TGTGCCAGCAGTACGGGACAGCCGAACACTGAAGCTTTCTTT. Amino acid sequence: CASSTGQPNTEAFF. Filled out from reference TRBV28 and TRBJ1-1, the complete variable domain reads DVKVTQSSRYLVKRTGEKVFLECVQDMDHENMFWYRQDPGLGLRLIYFSYDVKMKEKGDIPEGYSVSREKKERFSLILESASTNQTSMYLCASSTGQPNTEAFFGQGTRLTVV.

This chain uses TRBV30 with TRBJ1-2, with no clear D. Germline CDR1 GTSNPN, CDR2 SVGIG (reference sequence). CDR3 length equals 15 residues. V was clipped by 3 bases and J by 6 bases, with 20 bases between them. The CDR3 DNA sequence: TGTGCCTGGAGCGGACGACCCCGTGGGAGAGATGGCTACACCTTC. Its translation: CAWSGRPRGRDGYTF.

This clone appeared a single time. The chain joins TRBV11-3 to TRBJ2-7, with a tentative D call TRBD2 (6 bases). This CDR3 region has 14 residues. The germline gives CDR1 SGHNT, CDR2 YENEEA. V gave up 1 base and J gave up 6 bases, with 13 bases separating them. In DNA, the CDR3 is TGTGCCAGCAGCTTAGTAGCGGTCCCCCTCGAGCAGTACTTC. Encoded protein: CASSLVAVPLEQYF.

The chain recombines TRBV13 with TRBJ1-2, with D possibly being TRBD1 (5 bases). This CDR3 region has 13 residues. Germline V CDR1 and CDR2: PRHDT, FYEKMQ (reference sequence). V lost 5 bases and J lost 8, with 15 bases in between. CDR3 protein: CASSPLGGLGYTF. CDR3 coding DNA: TGTGCCAGCAGCCCCCTCGGGGGGTTGGGCTACACCTTC. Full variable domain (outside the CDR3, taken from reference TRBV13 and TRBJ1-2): AAGVIQSPRHLIKEKRETATLKCYPIPRHDTVYWYQQGPGQDPQFLISFYEKMQSDKGSIPDRFSAQQFSDYHSELNMSSLELGDSALYFCASSPLGGLGYTFGSGTRLTVV.

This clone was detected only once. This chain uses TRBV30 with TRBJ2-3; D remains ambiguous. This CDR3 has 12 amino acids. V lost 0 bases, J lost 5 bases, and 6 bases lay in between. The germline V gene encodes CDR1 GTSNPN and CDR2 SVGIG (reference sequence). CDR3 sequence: CAWSVARDTQYF. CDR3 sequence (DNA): TGTGCCTGGAGTGTGGCTAGAGATACGCAGTATTTT.

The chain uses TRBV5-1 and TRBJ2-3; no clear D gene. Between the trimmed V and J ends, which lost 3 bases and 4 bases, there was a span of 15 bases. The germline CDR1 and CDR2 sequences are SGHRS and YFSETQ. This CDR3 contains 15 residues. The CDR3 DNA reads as TGCGCCAGCAGCTCGACCGCTAGAGGAGCAGATACGCAGTATTTT. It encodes CASSSTARGADTQYF.

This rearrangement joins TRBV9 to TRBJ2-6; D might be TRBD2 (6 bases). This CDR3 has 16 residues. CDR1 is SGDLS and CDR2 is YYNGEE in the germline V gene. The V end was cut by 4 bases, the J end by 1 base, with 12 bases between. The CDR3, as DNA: TGTGCCAGCAGCACCGTGGGAGGTTCTGGGGCCAACGTCCTGACTTTC. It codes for CASSTVGGSGANVLTF.

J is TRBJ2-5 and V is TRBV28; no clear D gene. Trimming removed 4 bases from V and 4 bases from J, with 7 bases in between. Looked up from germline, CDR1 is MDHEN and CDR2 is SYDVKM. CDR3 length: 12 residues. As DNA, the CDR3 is TGTGCCAGCAGTTCCGTGTCAGAGACCCAGTACTTC. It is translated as CASSSVSETQYF.

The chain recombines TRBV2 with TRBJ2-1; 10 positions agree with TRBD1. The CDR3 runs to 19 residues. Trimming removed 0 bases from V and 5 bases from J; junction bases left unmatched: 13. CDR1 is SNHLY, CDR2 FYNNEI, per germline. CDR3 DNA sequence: TGTGCCAGCAGTGAAGCGTTCCGGGACAGGGGAGTAATCAACAATGAGCAGTTCTTC. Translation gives CASSEAFRDRGVINNEQFF.

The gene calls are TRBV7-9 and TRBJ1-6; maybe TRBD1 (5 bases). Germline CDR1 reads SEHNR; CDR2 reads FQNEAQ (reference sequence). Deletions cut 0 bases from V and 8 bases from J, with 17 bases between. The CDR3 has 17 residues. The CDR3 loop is CASSLAMAGLSDSPLHF. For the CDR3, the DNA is TGTGCCAGCAGCTTAGCGATGGCGGGGCTTTCGGATTCACCCCTCCACTTT. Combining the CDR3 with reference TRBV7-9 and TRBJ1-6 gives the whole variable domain DTGVSQNPRHKITKRGQNVTFRCDPISEHNRLYWYRQTLGQGPEFLTYFQNEAQLEKSRLLSDRFSAERPKGSFSTLEIQRTEQGDSAMYLCASSLAMAGLSDSPLHFGNGTRLTVT.

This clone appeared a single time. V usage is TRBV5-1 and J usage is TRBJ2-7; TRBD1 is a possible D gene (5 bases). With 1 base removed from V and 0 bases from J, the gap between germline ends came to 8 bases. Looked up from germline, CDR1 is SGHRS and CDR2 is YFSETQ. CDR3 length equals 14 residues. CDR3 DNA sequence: TGCGCCAGCAGCTTGAGACAGACCTCCTACGAGCAGTACTTC. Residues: CASSLRQTSYEQYF. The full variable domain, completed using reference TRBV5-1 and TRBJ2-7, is KAGVTQTPRYLIKTRGQQVTLSCSPISGHRSVSWYQQTPGQGLQFLFEYFSETQRNKGNFPGRFSGRQFSNSRSEMNVSTLELGDSALYLCASSLRQTSYEQYFGPGTRLTVT.

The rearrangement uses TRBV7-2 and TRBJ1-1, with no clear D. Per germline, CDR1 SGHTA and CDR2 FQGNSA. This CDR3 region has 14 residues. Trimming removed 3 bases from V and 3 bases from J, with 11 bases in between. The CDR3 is CASSLYERYTEAFF. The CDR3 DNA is TGTGCCAGCAGCTTGTACGAGAGGTACACTGAAGCTTTCTTT.

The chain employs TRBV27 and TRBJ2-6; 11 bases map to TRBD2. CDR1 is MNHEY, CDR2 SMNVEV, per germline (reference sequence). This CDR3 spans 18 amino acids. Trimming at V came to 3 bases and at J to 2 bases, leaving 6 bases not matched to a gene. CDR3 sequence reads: CASSLRLAGGTGANVLTF. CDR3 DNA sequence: TGTGCCAGCAGTTTGAGGCTAGCGGGAGGTACTGGGGCCAACGTCCTGACTTTC.

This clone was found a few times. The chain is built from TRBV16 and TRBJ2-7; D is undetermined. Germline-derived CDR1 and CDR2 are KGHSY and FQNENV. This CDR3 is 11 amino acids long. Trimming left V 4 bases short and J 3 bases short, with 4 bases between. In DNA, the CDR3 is TGTGCCAGCAGCCCACACTACGAGCAGTACTTC. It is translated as CASSPHYEQYF.

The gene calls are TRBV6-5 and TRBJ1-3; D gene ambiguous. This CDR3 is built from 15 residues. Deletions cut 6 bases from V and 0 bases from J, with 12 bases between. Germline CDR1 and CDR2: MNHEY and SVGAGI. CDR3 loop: CASRIGTASGNTIYF. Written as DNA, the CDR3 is TGTGCCAGCAGGATCGGTACAGCCTCTGGAAACACCATATATTTT.

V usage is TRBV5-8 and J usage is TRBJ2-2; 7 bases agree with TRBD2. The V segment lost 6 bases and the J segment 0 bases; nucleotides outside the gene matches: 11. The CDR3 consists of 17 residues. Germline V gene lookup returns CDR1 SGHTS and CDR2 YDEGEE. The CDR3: CASNYWEGDANTGELFF. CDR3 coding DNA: TGTGCCAGCAACTACTGGGAGGGAGACGCGAACACCGGGGAGCTGTTTTTT.

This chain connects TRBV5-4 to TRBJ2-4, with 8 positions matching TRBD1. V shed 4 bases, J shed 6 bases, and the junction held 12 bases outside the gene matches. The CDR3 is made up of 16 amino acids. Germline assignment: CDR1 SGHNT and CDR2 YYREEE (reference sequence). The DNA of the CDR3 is TGTGCCAGCAGCACCGGACAGGGCAAAGGTGGAAACATTCAGTACTTC. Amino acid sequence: CASSTGQGKGGNIQYF.

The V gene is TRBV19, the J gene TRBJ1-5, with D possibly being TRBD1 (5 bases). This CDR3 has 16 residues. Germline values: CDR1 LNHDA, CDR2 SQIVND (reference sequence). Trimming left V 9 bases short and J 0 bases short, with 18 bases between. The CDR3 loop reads CASVDSGLYSNQPQHF. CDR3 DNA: TGTGCCAGCGTAGACAGTGGGCTTTATAGCAATCAGCCCCAGCATTTT.

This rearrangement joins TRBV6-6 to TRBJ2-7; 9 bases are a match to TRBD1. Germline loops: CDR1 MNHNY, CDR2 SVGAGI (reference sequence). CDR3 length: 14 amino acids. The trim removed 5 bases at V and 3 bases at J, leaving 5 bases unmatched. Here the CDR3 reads CASSKTTGGYEQYF. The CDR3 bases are TGTGCCAGCAGTAAAACGACAGGGGGCTACGAGCAGTACTTC.

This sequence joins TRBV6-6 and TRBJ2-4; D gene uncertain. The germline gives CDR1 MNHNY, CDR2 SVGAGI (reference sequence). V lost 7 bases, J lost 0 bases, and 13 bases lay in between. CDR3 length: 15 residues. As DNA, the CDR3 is TGTGCCAGCAACCCACTCGGGTTAGCCAAAAACATTCAGTACTTC. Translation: CASNPLGLAKNIQYF.

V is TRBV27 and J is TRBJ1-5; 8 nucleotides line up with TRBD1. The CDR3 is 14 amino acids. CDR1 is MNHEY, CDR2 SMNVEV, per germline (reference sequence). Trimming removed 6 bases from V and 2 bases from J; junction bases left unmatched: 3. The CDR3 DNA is TGTGCCAGCAGGGAGGGACAGGGCAATCAGCCCCAGCATTTT. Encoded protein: CASREGQGNQPQHF.

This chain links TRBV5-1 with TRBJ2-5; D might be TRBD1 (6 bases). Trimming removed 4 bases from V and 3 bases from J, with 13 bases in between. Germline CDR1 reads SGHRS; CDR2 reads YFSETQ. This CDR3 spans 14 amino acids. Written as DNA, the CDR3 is TGCGCCAGCAGCAGGGGTCACAGGGAAGAGACCCAGTACTTC. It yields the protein CASSRGHREETQYF.

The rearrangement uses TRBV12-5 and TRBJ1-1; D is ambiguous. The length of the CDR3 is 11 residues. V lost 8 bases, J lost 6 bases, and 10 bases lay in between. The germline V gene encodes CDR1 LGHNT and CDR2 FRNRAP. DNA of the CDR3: TGTGCTAGTAGGGCTAGCTCTGAAGCTTTCTTT. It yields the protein CASRASSEAFF.